What follows are 19 T cell receptor beta chains derived from one specimen sequenced in a study of blood T cell repertoires in COVID-19. TCRdb's table, derived via immunoSEQ multiplex PCR, lists solely in-frame clones and lacks some. The profile covers 300,000 to 400,000 clones, with 86% appearing a single time and under 8.5% taken by the ten largest. Sequenced sample: peripheral blood. Receptor source: a woman aged 55-75 years with COVID-19, enrolled during active disease.

This clone was seen a handful of times. The chain has TRBV27 and TRBJ1-6, with D tentatively TRBD1 (5 bases). V lost 2 bases to trimming and J lost 8 bases, with 13 bases between them. The CDR3 spans 15 residues. Germline CDR1 is MNHEY and CDR2 is SMNVEV (reference sequence). CDR3 in DNA: TGTGCCAGCAGTTTAGGGACTGGGTCCCATTCACCCCTCCACTTT. Protein sequence: CASSLGTGSHSPLHF.

The genes are TRBV7-2 and TRBJ1-2; unclear D gene. The CDR3 has 12 residues. Germline CDR1 and CDR2: SGHTA and FQGNSA. The germline V and J ends were trimmed by 1 base and 8 bases, with 8 bases remaining between them. The CDR3 loop is CASSLGLFGYTF. DNA of the CDR3: TGTGCCAGCAGCTTAGGACTATTCGGCTACACCTTC.

This clone has a handful of counts. This sequence joins TRBV11-2 and TRBJ2-3; TRBD2 agrees at 11 bases. V gave up 6 bases and J gave up 2 bases; unmatched junction bases: 7. Germline lookup yields CDR1 SGHAT and CDR2 FQNNGV. The CDR3 is 16 residues long. The CDR3 DNA reads TGTGCCAGCAGGCAATCGACTAGCGGGGTCACAGATACGCAGTATTTT. It specifies CASRQSTSGVTDTQYF. Based on the CDR3 plus reference TRBV11-2 and TRBJ2-3, the full variable domain is EAGVAQSPRYKIIEKRQSVAFWCNPISGHATLYWYQQILGQGPKLLIQFQNNGVVDDSQLPKDRFSAERLKGVDSTLKIQPAKLEDSAVYLCASRQSTSGVTDTQYFGPGTRLTVL.

The chain couples TRBV5-6 to TRBJ2-5; TRBD1 matches at 10 bases. This CDR3 has 15 amino acids. Germline V gene data show CDR1 as SGHDT and CDR2 as YYEEEE. V was pared by 3 bases and J by 5 bases, with 7 bases of the junction left unmatched. The CDR3 DNA is TGTGCCAGCAGCTCCGGGACAGGGGATTCGGAGACCCAGTACTTC. Its translation: CASSSGTGDSETQYF.

The V and J genes are TRBV4-1 and TRBJ1-2, with D unclear. CDR3 length: 15 residues. V lost 0 bases and J lost 1, with 9 bases in between. Germline CDR1 is MGHRA and CDR2 is YSYEKL. Written as DNA, the CDR3 is TGCGCCAGCAGCCAAGAGCATCTAAATAACTATGGCTACACCTTC. Translating it yields CASSQEHLNNYGYTF.

CDR3 loop: CASSYSPGEGQPQHF. The CDR3, as DNA: TGTGCCAGCAGTTACTCCCCAGGGGAGGGTCAGCCCCAGCATTTT. This chain links TRBV6-5 with TRBJ1-5; tentatively, D is TRBD1 (6 bases). V lost 0 bases and J 6 bases, leaving 12 bases between the germline ends. This CDR3 comprises 15 residues. Germline V gene sequence: CDR1 MNHEY, CDR2 SVGAGI.

This sequence joins TRBV5-1 and TRBJ2-1, with D possibly being TRBD1 (5 bases). V was cut by 4 bases and J by 4 bases, with 24 bases left in between. Germline V gene lookup returns CDR1 SGHRS and CDR2 YFSETQ. The CDR3 runs to 18 residues. CDR3: CASSPLIGSREGYNEQFF. The CDR3 nucleotides read TGCGCCAGCAGCCCCCTGATTGGGTCCAGGGAAGGGTACAATGAGCAGTTCTTC.

V and J are TRBV15 and TRBJ1-1; 7 bases agree with TRBD1. Germline CDR1 LNHNV, CDR2 YYDKDF (reference sequence). J gave up 0 bases and V 3 bases, and 1 base lay outside the gene matches. This CDR3 comprises 14 residues. Here the CDR3 reads CATSRDRLNTEAFF. The CDR3 nucleotides are TGTGCCACCAGCAGGGACAGGTTGAACACTGAAGCTTTCTTT.

This chain uses TRBV7-2 with TRBJ2-1; D gene unclear. V lost 4 bases and J lost 0, with 13 bases in between. Germline CDR1 and CDR2: SGHTA and FQGNSA. This CDR3 contains 16 residues. The CDR3 loop is CASSSFRNLSYNEQFF. CDR3 bases: TGTGCCAGCAGCTCTTTCAGGAACCTCTCCTACAATGAGCAGTTCTTC.

This rearrangement joins TRBV19 to TRBJ1-4; 8 bases are shared with TRBD1. Trimming took 3 bases from V and 8 from J; bases not matched to a gene: 23. CDR3 size: 20 residues. Germline CDR1 LNHDA, CDR2 SQIVND (reference sequence). DNA of the CDR3: TGTGCCAGTAGTATTGATGGGGGGTGGACACACGGGACAGGAGGAGAAAAACTGTTTTTT. It is translated as CASSIDGGWTHGTGGEKLFF.

The V gene is TRBV3-1 (or the pseudogene TRBV3-2), the J gene TRBJ1-1; 7 positions agree with TRBD1. The CDR3 loop spans 18 amino acids. Per germline, CDR1 LGHDT and CDR2 YNNKEL (reference sequence). After removal of 4 bases from V and 0 bases from J, the junction contained 14 bases not matched to a gene. CDR3: CASSPPPGQSNMNTEAFF. CDR3 DNA sequence: TGTGCCAGCAGCCCCCCCCCGGGACAGAGCAACATGAACACTGAAGCTTTCTTT.

The V and J genes are TRBV2 and TRBJ2-2; TRBD2 matches at 8 bases. Germline V gene lookup returns CDR1 SNHLY and CDR2 FYNNEI. The CDR3 is 15 residues long. V was clipped by 7 bases and J by 4 bases; unmatched bases: 8. The DNA for the CDR3 is TGTGCCAGCACCACCTCCGCGGGGGGCACCGGGGAGCTGTTTTTT. This translates into CASTTSAGGTGELFF.

The chain has TRBV3-1 (or the pseudogene TRBV3-2) and TRBJ2-5; 9 bases map to TRBD2. Germline V gives CDR1 LGHDT, CDR2 YNNKEL (reference sequence). The ends lost 4 bases at V and 3 bases at J; junction bases unmatched: 12. This CDR3 contains 17 residues. Here the CDR3 reads CASSLTLGERGEETQYF. The CDR3 bases are TGTGCCAGCAGCCTCACCCTGGGGGAGCGGGGGGAAGAGACCCAGTACTTC.

The chain joins TRBV10-2 to TRBJ1-2; the D is unclear. CDR1 and CDR2 (germline): WSHSY, SAAADI. V gave up 3 bases and J gave up 8 bases, with 16 bases separating them. This CDR3 region has 14 residues. In DNA, the CDR3 is TGCGCCAGCAGTGACGGGTTGCACTATAAAGGCTACACCTTC. This translates into CASSDGLHYKGYTF.

This clone has just a few counts. The J gene is TRBJ1-2, the V gene TRBV19, with 7 bases that match TRBD1. The CDR3 spans 15 residues. V lost 0 bases to trimming and J lost 5 bases; unmatched junction nucleotides: 6. Germline values: CDR1 LNHDA, CDR2 SQIVND (reference sequence). CDR3 sequence: CASSIDFGTDYGYTF. The DNA of the CDR3 is TGTGCCAGTAGTATAGATTTCGGGACAGATTATGGCTACACCTTC. Drawing the rest from reference TRBV19 and TRBJ1-2, the complete variable domain is DGGITQSPKYLFRKEGQNVTLSCEQNLNHDAMYWYRQDPGQGLRLIYYSQIVNDFQKGDIAEGYSVSREKKESFPLTVTSAQKNPTAFYLCASSIDFGTDYGYTFGSGTRLTVV.

The rearrangement uses TRBV30 and TRBJ1-1; a weak D match, TRBD1 (5 bases). V was cut by 4 bases and J by 3 bases, with 12 bases left in between. The CDR3 extends over 13 amino acids. In germline, CDR1 is GTSNPN, CDR2 SVGIG (reference sequence). CDR3 DNA sequence: TGTGCCTGGACAAGGGGCTTACACACTGAAGCTTTCTTT. It specifies CAWTRGLHTEAFF.

The chain couples TRBV27 to TRBJ1-2, with 7 bases fitting TRBD1. The CDR3 loop spans 16 amino acids. J was trimmed by 1 base and V by 8 bases; bases with no gene match: 13. The germline gives CDR1 MNHEY, CDR2 SMNVEV (reference sequence). The CDR3 is CASSLRTGAFNYGYTF. DNA for the CDR3: TGTGCCAGCTCCCTTCGTACAGGGGCTTTTAACTATGGCTACACCTTC.

CDR3 loop: CASSRRQNTYEQYF. The DNA of the CDR3 is TGTGCCAGCAGCCGCAGACAGAACACCTACGAGCAGTACTTC. The chain is built from TRBV7-2 and TRBJ2-7; weak D call: TRBD1 (5 bases). This CDR3 spans 14 amino acids. With 5 bases removed from V and 2 bases from J, the gap between germline ends came to 13 bases. Germline V gene data show CDR1 as SGHTA and CDR2 as FQGNSA.

The chain is built from TRBV9 and TRBJ1-6; no clear D gene. The CDR3 contains 14 residues. Trimming took 0 bases from V and 6 from J, leaving 7 bases between them. The germline V gene has CDR1 SGDLS and CDR2 YYNGEE. CDR3 sequence reads: CASSVEAGNSPLHF. Here the CDR3 DNA reads TGTGCCAGCAGCGTAGAGGCGGGTAATTCACCCCTCCACTTT. Filled out from reference TRBV9 and TRBJ1-6, the complete variable domain reads DSGVTQTPKHLITATGQRVTLRCSPRSGDLSVYWYQQSLDQGLQFLIQYYNGEERAKGNILERFSAQQFPDLHSELNLSSLELGDSALYFCASSVEAGNSPLHFGNGTRLTVT.